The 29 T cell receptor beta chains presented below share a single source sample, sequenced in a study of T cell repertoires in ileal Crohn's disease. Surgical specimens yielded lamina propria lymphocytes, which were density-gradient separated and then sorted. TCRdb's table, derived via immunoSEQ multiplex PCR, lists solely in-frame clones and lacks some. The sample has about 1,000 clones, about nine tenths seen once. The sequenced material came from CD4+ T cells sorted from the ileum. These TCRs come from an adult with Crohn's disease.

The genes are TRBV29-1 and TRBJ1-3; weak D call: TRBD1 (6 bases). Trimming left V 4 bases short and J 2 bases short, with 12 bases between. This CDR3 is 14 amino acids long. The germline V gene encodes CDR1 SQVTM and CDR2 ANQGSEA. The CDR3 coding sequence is TGCAGCGTTGGTAAAGGGGGAACTGGAAACACCATATATTTT. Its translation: CSVGKGGTGNTIYF.

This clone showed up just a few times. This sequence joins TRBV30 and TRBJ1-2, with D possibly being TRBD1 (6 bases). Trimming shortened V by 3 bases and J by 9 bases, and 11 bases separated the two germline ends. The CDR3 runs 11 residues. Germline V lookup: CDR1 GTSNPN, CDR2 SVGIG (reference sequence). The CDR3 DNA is TGTGCCTGGAGACCAGGGGTCAGCTACACCTTC. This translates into CAWRPGVSYTF.

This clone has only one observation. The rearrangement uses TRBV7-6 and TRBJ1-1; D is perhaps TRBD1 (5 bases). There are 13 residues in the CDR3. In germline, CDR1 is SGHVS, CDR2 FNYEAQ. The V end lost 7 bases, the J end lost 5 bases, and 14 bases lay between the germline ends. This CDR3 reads CASKYQGQTEAFF. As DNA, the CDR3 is TGTGCCAGCAAGTATCAGGGTCAAACTGAAGCTTTCTTT.

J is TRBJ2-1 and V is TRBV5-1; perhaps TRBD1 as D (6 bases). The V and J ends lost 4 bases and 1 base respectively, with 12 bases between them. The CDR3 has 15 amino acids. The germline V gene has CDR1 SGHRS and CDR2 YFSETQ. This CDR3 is CASSQTGLSYNEQFF. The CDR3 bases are TGCGCCAGCAGCCAGACAGGTCTTTCCTACAATGAGCAGTTCTTC.

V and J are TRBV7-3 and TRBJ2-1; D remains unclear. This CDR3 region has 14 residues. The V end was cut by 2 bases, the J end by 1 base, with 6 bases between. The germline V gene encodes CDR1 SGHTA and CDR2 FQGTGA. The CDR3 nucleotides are TGTGCCAGCAGCTTAGCAGGTTCCTACAATGAGCAGTTCTTC. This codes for CASSLAGSYNEQFF.

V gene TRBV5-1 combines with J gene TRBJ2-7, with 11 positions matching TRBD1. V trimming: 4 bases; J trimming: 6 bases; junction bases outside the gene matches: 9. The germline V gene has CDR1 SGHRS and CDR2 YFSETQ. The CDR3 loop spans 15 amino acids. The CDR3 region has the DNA TGCGCCAGCAGCGGGTTGGGGACAGGGGGTTTCGAGCAGTACTTC. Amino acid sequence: CASSGLGTGGFEQYF.

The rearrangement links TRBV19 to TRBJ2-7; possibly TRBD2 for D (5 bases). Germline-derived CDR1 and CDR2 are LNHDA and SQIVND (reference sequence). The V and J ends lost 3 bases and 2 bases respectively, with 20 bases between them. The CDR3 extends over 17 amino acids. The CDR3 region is CASSMVLVGSGTYEQYF. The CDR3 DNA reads TGTGCCAGTAGTATGGTCCTGGTGGGGAGTGGTACCTACGAGCAGTACTTC.

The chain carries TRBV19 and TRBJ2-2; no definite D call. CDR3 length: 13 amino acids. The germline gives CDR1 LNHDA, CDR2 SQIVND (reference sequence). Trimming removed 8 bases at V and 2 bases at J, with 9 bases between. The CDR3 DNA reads TGTGCCAGTCGCTCGGTAAACACCGGGGAGCTGTTTTTT. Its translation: CASRSVNTGELFF.

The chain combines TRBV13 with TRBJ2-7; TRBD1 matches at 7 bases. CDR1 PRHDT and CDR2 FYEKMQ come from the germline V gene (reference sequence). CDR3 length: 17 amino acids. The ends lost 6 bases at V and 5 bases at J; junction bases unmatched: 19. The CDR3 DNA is TGTGCCAGCAGTTACTCCCCCCGGAGCAGGGGGTTCCACGAGCAGTACTTC. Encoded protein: CASSYSPRSRGFHEQYF.

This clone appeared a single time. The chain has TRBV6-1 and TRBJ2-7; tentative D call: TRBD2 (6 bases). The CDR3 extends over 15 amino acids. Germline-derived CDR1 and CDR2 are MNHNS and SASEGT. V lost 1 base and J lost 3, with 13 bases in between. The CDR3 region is CASSEGATSNYEQYF. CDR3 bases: TGTGCCAGCAGTGAAGGGGCGACTAGTAACTACGAGCAGTACTTC.

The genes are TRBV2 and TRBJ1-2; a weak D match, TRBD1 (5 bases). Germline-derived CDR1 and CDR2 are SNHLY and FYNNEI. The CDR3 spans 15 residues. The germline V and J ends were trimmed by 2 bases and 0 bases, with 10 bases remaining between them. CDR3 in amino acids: CASSERRQPNYGYTF. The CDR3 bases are TGTGCCAGCAGTGAAAGGAGACAGCCTAACTATGGCTACACCTTC. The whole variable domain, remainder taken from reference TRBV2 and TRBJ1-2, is EPEVTQTPSHQVTQMGQEVILRCVPISNHLYFYWYRQILGQKVEFLVSFYNNEISEKSEIFDDQFSVERPDGSNFTLKIRSTKLEDSAMYFCASSERRQPNYGYTFGSGTRLTVV.

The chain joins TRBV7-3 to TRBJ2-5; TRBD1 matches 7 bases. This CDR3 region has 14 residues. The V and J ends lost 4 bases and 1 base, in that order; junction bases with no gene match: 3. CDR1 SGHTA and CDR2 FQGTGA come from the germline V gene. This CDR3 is CASSSDRPQETQYF. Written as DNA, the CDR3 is TGTGCCAGCAGCTCGGACAGGCCCCAAGAGACCCAGTACTTC.

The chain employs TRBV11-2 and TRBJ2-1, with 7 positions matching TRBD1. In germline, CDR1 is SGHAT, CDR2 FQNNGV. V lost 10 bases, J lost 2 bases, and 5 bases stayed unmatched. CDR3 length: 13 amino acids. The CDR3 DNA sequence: TGTGCCACCGTTGGGACAGCCTACAATGAGCAGTTCTTC. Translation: CATVGTAYNEQFF.

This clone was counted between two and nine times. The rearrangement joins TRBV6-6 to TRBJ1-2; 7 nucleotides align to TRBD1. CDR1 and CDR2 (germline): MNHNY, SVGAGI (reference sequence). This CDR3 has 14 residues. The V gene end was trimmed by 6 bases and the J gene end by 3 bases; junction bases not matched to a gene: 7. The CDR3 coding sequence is TGTGCCAGCAGGCGCACAGGGGTCGACTATGGCTACACCTTC. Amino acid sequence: CASRRTGVDYGYTF.

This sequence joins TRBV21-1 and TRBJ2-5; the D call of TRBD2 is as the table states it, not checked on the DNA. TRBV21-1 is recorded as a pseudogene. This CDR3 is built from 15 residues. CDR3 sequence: CASSKSRVREETQYF. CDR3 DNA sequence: TGTGCCAGCAGCAAATCCCGGGTAAGAGAAGAGACCCAGTACTTC.

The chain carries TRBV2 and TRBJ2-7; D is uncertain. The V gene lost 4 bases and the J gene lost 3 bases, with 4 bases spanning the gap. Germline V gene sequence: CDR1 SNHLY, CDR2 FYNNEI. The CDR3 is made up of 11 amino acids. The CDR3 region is CASSAGYEQYF. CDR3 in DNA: TGTGCCAGCAGTGCAGGCTACGAGCAGTACTTC.

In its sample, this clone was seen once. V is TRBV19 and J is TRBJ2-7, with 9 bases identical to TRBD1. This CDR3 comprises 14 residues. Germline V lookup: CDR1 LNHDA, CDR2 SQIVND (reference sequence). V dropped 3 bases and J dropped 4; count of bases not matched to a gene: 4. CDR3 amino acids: CASSMYRGPYEQYF. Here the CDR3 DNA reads TGTGCCAGTAGTATGTACAGGGGGCCTTACGAGCAGTACTTC. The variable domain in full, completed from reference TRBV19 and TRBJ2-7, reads DGGITQSPKYLFRKEGQNVTLSCEQNLNHDAMYWYRQDPGQGLRLIYYSQIVNDFQKGDIAEGYSVSREKKESFPLTVTSAQKNPTAFYLCASSMYRGPYEQYFGPGTRLTVT.

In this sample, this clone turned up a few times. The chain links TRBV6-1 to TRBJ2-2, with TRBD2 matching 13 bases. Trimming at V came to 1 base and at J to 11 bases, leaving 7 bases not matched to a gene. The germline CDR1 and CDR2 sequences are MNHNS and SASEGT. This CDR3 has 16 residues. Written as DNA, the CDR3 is TGTGCCAGCAGTGAAGTCGTGACTAGCGGGAGGAGTGAGCTGTTTTTT. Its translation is CASSEVVTSGRSELFF.

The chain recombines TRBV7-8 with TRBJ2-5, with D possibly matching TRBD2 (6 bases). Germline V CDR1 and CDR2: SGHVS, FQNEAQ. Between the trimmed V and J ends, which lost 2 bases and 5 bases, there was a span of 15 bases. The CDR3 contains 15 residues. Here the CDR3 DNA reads TGTGCCAGCAGCTTATATGTGGGGGGAGCGGAGACCCAGTACTTC. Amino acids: CASSLYVGGAETQYF.

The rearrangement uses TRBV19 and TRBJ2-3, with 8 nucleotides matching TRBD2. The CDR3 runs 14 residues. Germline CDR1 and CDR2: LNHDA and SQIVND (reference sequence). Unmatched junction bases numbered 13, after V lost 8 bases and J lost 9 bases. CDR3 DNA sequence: TGTGCCAGTCGGGACCGGGGGGGTCAGGGGACGCAGTATTTT. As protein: CASRDRGGQGTQYF.

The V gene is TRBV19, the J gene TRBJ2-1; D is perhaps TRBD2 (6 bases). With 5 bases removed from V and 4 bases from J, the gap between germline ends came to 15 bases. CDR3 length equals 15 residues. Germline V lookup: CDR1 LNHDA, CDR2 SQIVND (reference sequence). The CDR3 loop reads CASSGQTSRYNEQFF. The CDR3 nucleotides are TGTGCCAGTAGTGGGCAAACTAGCCGATACAATGAGCAGTTCTTC.

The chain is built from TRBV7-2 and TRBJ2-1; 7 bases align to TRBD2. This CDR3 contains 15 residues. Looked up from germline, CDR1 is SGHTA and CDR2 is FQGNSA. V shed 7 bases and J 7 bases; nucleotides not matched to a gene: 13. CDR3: CASTPSAGVGNEQFF. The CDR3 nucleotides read TGTGCCAGCACCCCCTCCGCGGGAGTGGGTAATGAGCAGTTCTTC.

The CDR3 sequence is CASSLGNRGFVADGYTF. CDR3 DNA sequence: TGTGCCAGCAGCCTAGGAAACAGGGGATTCGTAGCTGATGGCTACACCTTC. V is TRBV9 and J is TRBJ1-2; TRBD1 aligns across 7 bases. Losses at the gene ends were 4 bases for V and 6 bases for J; bases not matched to a gene: 18. The CDR3 sequence is 17 residues long. Germline CDR1 and CDR2: SGDLS and YYNGEE. Together with reference TRBV9 and TRBJ1-2, the CDR3 gives the full variable domain: DSGVTQTPKHLITATGQRVTLRCSPRSGDLSVYWYQQSLDQGLQFLIQYYNGEERAKGNILERFSAQQFPDLHSELNLSSLELGDSALYFCASSLGNRGFVADGYTFGSGTRLTVV.

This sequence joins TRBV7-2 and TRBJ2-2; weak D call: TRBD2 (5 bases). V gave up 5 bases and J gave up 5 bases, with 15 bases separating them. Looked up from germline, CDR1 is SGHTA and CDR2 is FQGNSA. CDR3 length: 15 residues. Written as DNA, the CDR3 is TGTGCCAGCAGCCCTCTATTAGGCGGGACCGGGGAGCTGTTTTTT. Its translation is CASSPLLGGTGELFF.

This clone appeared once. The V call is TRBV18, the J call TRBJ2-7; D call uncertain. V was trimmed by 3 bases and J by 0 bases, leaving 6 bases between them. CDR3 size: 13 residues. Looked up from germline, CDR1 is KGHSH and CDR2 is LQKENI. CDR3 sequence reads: CASSPGSSYEQYF. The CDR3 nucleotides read TGTGCCAGCTCACCGGGCAGCTCCTACGAGCAGTACTTC.

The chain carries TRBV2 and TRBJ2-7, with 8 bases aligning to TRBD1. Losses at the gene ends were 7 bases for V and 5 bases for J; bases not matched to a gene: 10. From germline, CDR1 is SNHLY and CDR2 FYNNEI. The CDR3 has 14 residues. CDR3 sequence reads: CASTSGGRAHEQYF. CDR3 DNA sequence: TGTGCCAGCACGTCAGGGGGCAGGGCACACGAGCAGTACTTC.

In DNA, the CDR3 is TGTGCCAGCAGTGAAGGGGCGTTCGGGGAGCTGTTTTTT. It codes for CASSEGAFGELFF. The rearrangement joins TRBV2 to TRBJ2-2; D gene ambiguous. The CDR3 extends over 13 amino acids. V shed 1 base and J shed 7 bases, with 7 bases lying between them. Germline CDR1 and CDR2: SNHLY and FYNNEI.

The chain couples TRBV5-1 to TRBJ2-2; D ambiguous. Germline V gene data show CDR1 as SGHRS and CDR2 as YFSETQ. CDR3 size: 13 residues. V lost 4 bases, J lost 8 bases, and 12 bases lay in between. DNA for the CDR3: TGCGCCAGCAGCGGGCAGGTAGAGGGGGAGCTGTTTTTT. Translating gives CASSGQVEGELFF.

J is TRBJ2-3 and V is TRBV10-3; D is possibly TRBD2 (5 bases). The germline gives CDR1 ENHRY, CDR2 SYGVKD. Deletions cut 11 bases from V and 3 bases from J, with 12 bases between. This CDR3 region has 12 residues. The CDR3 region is CALGEQTDTQYF. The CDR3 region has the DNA TGTGCCCTCGGGGAGCAAACAGATACGCAGTATTTT.